In its sample, the clone carrying this T cell receptor beta chain was seen a few times. What it binds is unknown. This sample is part of a study of blood T cells in healthy people across ages. The study, taken as a whole, reports: Age advanced and TCR beta diversity per million T cells fell, roughly linearly.

A J-beta primer mix and a sample-barcoded 5' primer were used in a second PCR of roughly 7 to 12 cycles. A single record per CDR3 protein comes from TCRdb applying MiXCR to the 5' RACE reads. The sample holds roughly 1 million distinct CDR3 sequences; about 23% are singletons and the top ten take approximately 0.75%. V was pared by 2 bases and J by 9 bases, with 11 bases between. The CDR3 runs 14 residues. Germline CDR1 MDHEN, CDR2 SYDVKM. The same data also contributed to another study, on T cells of mothers and their children. That work states: Donation was provided by three healthy Caucasian mothers along with their six children. Overlap ran slightly, non-significantly higher for related than unrelated mother-child pairs.

The genes are TRBV28 and TRBJ1-6, with a tentative D call TRBD1 (5 bases). The specimen sequenced was blood. The sequence was obtained from a girl aged 2 to 9 in good health. CDR3 in DNA: TGTGCCAGCAGTTTACTTAGGGGATTTTCACCCCTCCACTTT. Residues: CASSLLRGFSPLHF.